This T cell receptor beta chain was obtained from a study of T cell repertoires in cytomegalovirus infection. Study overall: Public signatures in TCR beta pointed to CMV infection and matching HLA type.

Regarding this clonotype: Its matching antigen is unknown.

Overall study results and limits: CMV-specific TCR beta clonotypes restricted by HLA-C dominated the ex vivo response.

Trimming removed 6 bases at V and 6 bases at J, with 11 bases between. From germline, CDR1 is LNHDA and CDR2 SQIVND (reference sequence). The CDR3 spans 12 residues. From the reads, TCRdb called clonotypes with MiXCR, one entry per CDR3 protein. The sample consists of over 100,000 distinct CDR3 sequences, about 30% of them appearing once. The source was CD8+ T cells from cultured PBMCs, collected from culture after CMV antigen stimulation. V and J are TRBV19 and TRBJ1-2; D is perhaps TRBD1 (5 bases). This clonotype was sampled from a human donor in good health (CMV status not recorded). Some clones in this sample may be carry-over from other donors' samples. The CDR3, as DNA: TGTGCCAGTAGCATGGGACTCCATGGCTACACCTTC. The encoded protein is CASSMGLHGYTF. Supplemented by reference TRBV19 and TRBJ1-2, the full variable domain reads DGGITQSPKYLFRKEGQNVTLSCEQNLNHDAMYWYRQDPGQGLRLIYYSQIVNDFQKGDIAEGYSVSREKKESFPLTVTSAQKNPTAFYLCASSMGLHGYTFGSGTRLTVV.